Listed below are T cell receptor beta chains from one sample, sequenced in a study of blood T cell repertoires in COVID-19. Repertoires were generated with immunoSEQ multiplex PCR, while TCRdb's copy carries only in-frame clones and drops some. The table lists approximately 230,000 clones, about 85% of them singletons. What was sequenced was PBMCs or T cells enriched from blood (not recorded which). The receptors here all came from a woman aged 30 to 39 with acute COVID-19. CDR3s leave out the opening cysteine and the closing phenylalanine or tryptophan.

>TRBJ1-5|TRBV5-6
ASSFSMTGPYSNQPQH
>TRBJ1-1|TRBV19
ASSDRVAAF
>TRBJ1-2|TRBV5-6
ASSLEGSGGGYGYT
>TRBJ1-5|TRBV28
ASSSPGQGHQPQH
>TRBJ1-4|TRBV28
ASSSPRGRREKLF
>TRBJ1-2|TRBV6-5
ASSYSNRPYGYT
>TRBJ2-2|TRBV5-1
ASSLRWDRSFATGELF
>TRBJ2-3|TRBV7-8
ASSLGTSGGITTDTQY
>TRBJ2-3|TRBV7-2
ASSARGSHTDTQY
>TRBJ2-2|TRBV7-8
ASSLAAPVARTGELF
>TRBJ2-7|TRBV5-6
ASSLGLGTYEQY
>TRBJ2-7|TRBV28
ASSRGDRTYEQY
>TRBJ2-3|TRBV6-5
AGSPSTDTQY
>TRBJ1-5|TRBV2
ASRGTGGQPQH
>TRBJ1-4|TRBV6-6
ASSSEGQGMREKLF